This TCR beta chain was observed in a study of beta chain features in type 1 diabetes. General observations from the study: Across all four CD4+ subsets, people with type 1 diabetes showed modestly shorter TCRB CDR3s. More deletions and fewer insertions at VDJ junctions were found in patients with type 1 diabetes.

Sorting that relied on CD45RO/CCR7/CD25/CD127/CD95/CD27 yielded CD4+ naive, central memory, regulatory and stem cell-like memory cells. The CDR3 extends over 14 amino acids. Trimming removed 3 bases at V and 4 bases at J, with 12 bases between. Germline assignment: CDR1 ENHRY and CDR2 SYGVKD. Expressed TCRB transcripts were sequenced because the isolated RNA had all been reverse transcribed beforehand. About 3.57 million reads were obtained on average from naive, central memory and regulatory T cell samples. Some clones are missing from TCRdb's copy, which holds only in-frame ones; the method was immunoSEQ multiplex PCR. Of 93,000 or so clones in the sample, about 26% are singletons; the top ten hold approximately 0.5%. Comment on this clone: Its antigen is currently unknown.

The sequencing sample was made of central memory CD4+ T cells from blood. This clonotype was sampled from a woman aged 18-29 years with type 1 diabetes. The genes are TRBV10-3 and TRBJ1-2, with D possibly TRBD1 on 5 matching bases. The CDR3 here is CAISDQGRVYGYTF. Written as DNA, the CDR3 is TGTGCCATCAGTGATCAGGGTCGGGTCTATGGCTACACCTTC.